This T cell receptor beta chain was sequenced for a study of blood T cell repertoires in COVID-19. This clone showed up just a few times. Measured with immunoSEQ multiplex PCR; TCRdb has only the in-frame clones, and not every one. The sample lists about 150,000 clones; roughly 80% were seen once. The CDR3 extends over 15 amino acids. V lost 6 bases, J lost 0 bases, and 5 bases stayed unmatched. Germline V gene data show CDR1 as KGHSH and CDR2 as LQKENI. The TCR comes from a man aged 60-69 years with acute or convalescent COVID-19. The chain recombines TRBV18 with TRBJ1-5, with 7 bases identical to TRBD1. The sequencing sample was made of peripheral blood. CDR3 bases: TGTGCCAGCTCGCTCACAGGGGATAGCAATCAGCCCCAGCATTTT. This sequence encodes CASSLTGDSNQPQHF.